This entry lists 26 T cell receptor beta chains sequenced from one sample in a study of blood T cell repertoires in COVID-19. Produced via immunoSEQ multiplex PCR; TCRdb's table is partial and in-frame only. This table holds about 200,000 clones, approximately 91% found once. Sequencing was performed on peripheral blood. The receptor source for this set is a man between 60 and 75 years old who had recovered from COVID-19.

The chain uses TRBV28 and TRBJ2-7; 12 bases map to TRBD1. V was clipped by 2 bases and J by 9 bases; unmatched bases: 8. The germline CDR1 and CDR2 sequences are MDHEN and SYDVKM. The CDR3 has 15 residues. CDR3 region: CASSLLGQGAPGQYF. The CDR3 region has the DNA TGTGCCAGCAGTTTACTGGGACAGGGGGCGCCCGGGCAGTACTTC.

The rearrangement links TRBV18 to TRBJ1-1; no clear D gene. Germline CDR1 is KGHSH and CDR2 is LQKENI. Deletions cut 3 bases from V and 3 bases from J, with 11 bases between. The CDR3 contains 14 residues. The CDR3 DNA is TGTGCCAGCTCACCCCTGGCCGCAGACACTGAAGCTTTCTTT. This sequence encodes CASSPLAADTEAFF. The variable domain in full, completed from reference TRBV18 and TRBJ1-1, reads NAGVMQNPRHLVRRRGQEARLRCSPMKGHSHVYWYRQLPEEGLKFMVYLQKENIIDESGMPKERFSAEFPKEGPSILRIQQVVRGDSAAYFCASSPLAADTEAFFGQGTRLTVV.

The J gene is TRBJ1-2, the V gene TRBV7-6; TRBD1 agrees at 10 bases. The CDR3 runs 16 residues. Trimming at V came to 5 bases and at J to 7 bases, leaving 13 bases not matched to a gene. Germline CDR1 SGHVS, CDR2 FNYEAQ. CDR3 region: CASSPENYGTGAGYTF. In nucleotides, the CDR3 is TGTGCCAGCAGCCCGGAAAACTACGGGACAGGGGCTGGCTACACCTTC.

This chain joins TRBV15 and TRBJ2-2, with D perhaps matching TRBD1 (6 bases). The V gene's germline CDR1 is LNHNV and CDR2 YYDKDF (reference sequence). CDR3 size: 15 residues. V lost 0 bases and J lost 8, with 13 bases in between. CDR3 amino acids: CATSRDGQRFGELFF. The CDR3 DNA is TGTGCCACCAGCAGAGACGGACAGCGTTTTGGGGAGCTGTTTTTT.

V gene TRBV12-3 or TRBV12-4 combines with J gene TRBJ1-1, with unresolved D. Between the trimmed V and J ends, which lost 3 bases and 2 bases, there was a span of 7 bases. There are 13 residues in the CDR3. CDR3 coding DNA: TGTGCCAGCAGTTTGCTCAGTAACACTGAAGCTTTCTTT. It codes for CASSLLSNTEAFF.

This clone was detected once. The chain combines TRBV4-2 with TRBJ2-1; D is possibly TRBD2 (6 bases). Germline assignment: CDR1 LGHNA and CDR2 YNFKEQ. This CDR3 has 13 residues. Trimming took off 5 bases at V and 7 bases at J, with 12 bases between the two ends. The CDR3 sequence: CASSGMSGNEQFF. The CDR3 region has the DNA TGTGCCAGCAGCGGGATGAGCGGGAATGAGCAGTTCTTC.

The rearrangement joins TRBV28 to TRBJ1-1; no firm D call. The ends were cut back, 7 bases at V and 1 base at J, with 7 bases in the middle. The CDR3 is 12 residues long. Germline CDR1 is MDHEN and CDR2 is SYDVKM. The CDR3 nucleotides are TGTGCCAGCATCCGACAGAACACTGAAGCTTTCTTT. Its protein product is CASIRQNTEAFF.

V and J are TRBV5-1 and TRBJ2-5, with TRBD2 identical over 7 bases. The CDR3 is made up of 14 amino acids. The V gene end was trimmed by 2 bases and the J gene end by 5 bases; junction bases not matched to a gene: 6. Germline lookup yields CDR1 SGHRS and CDR2 YFSETQ. In DNA, the CDR3 is TGCGCCAGCAGCTTTGACACCGGGGGGGAGACCCAGTACTTC. Its translation: CASSFDTGGETQYF.

This clone was counted a few times. The chain joins TRBV5-1 to TRBJ2-6; no reliable D call. With 1 base removed from V and 0 bases from J, the gap between germline ends came to 8 bases. From germline, CDR1 is SGHRS and CDR2 YFSETQ. This CDR3 is built from 16 residues. CDR3 in DNA: TGCGCCAGCAGCTTGACAATAAACTCTGGGGCCAACGTCCTGACTTTC. As protein: CASSLTINSGANVLTF.

The genes are TRBV7-2 and TRBJ2-7, with TRBD1 matching over 7 bases. Germline V CDR1 and CDR2: SGHTA, FQGNSA. The CDR3 consists of 14 residues. V lost 2 bases to trimming and J lost 7 bases; unmatched junction nucleotides: 8. The CDR3 reads CASSLFRTGWEQYF. DNA for the CDR3: TGTGCCAGCAGCTTATTCCGGACAGGATGGGAGCAGTACTTC.

This clone has just one count. The chain employs TRBV7-3 and TRBJ1-1, with 7 bases lining up with TRBD1. The CDR3 is 14 amino acids. V gave up 2 bases and J gave up 0 bases; unmatched junction bases: 0. The germline CDR1 and CDR2 sequences are SGHTA and FQGTGA. DNA for the CDR3: TGTGCCAGCAGCTTAGGGACAGTGAACACTGAAGCTTTCTTT. Protein: CASSLGTVNTEAFF.

The chain joins TRBV11-2 to TRBJ2-2; possible D gene TRBD1, 5 bases. CDR3 length: 16 amino acids. V lost 5 bases and J lost 2, with 15 bases in between. CDR1 and CDR2 (germline): SGHAT, FQNNGV. Here the CDR3 DNA reads TGTGCCAGCAGCCTCCAGACAAGGGGAAACACCGGGGAGCTGTTTTTT. This codes for CASSLQTRGNTGELFF.

J is TRBJ2-7 and V is TRBV4-2; maybe TRBD2 (6 bases). V dropped 4 bases and J dropped 3 bases, with 19 bases sitting between them. CDR1 LGHNA and CDR2 YNFKEQ come from the germline V gene. The CDR3 length is 16 residues. This CDR3 is CASSPLGASASYEQYF. The CDR3 DNA reads as TGTGCCAGCAGCCCCCTCGGGGCTAGCGCTAGCTACGAGCAGTACTTC.

The chain is built from TRBV6-5 and TRBJ1-5; 7 bases are a match to TRBD1. Trimming at V came to 6 bases and at J to 0 bases, leaving 5 bases not matched to a gene. Per the germline V gene, CDR1 is MNHEY and CDR2 is SVGAGI. The CDR3 runs to 15 residues. CDR3 in amino acids: CASRRQGDSNQPQHF. CDR3 bases: TGTGCCAGCAGGCGACAGGGAGATAGCAATCAGCCCCAGCATTTT.

The rearrangement links TRBV6-5 to TRBJ2-5; TRBD1 aligns across 9 bases. The CDR3 consists of 13 residues. Germline V gene data show CDR1 as MNHEY and CDR2 as SVGAGI. Unmatched junction bases numbered 2, after V lost 4 bases and J lost 5 bases. CDR3 in amino acids: CASSSGQGETQYF. CDR3 nucleotide sequence: TGTGCCAGCAGTTCCGGACAGGGGGAGACCCAGTACTTC.

The chain carries TRBV7-8 and TRBJ1-5; 7 positions agree with TRBD1. The CDR3 length is 15 residues. V lost 3 bases to trimming and J lost 5 bases; unmatched junction nucleotides: 7. CDR1 SGHVS and CDR2 FQNEAQ come from the germline V gene. This CDR3 reads CASSFSRQGDQPQHF. The CDR3, as DNA: TGTGCCAGCAGCTTTTCGAGGCAGGGGGATCAGCCCCAGCATTTT.

The chain combines TRBV30 with TRBJ1-5; maybe TRBD1 (5 bases). CDR1 GTSNPN and CDR2 SVGIG come from the germline V gene (reference sequence). Between the trimmed V and J ends, which lost 1 base and 7 bases, there was a span of 11 bases. The length of the CDR3 is 13 residues. CDR3 in DNA: TGTGCCTGGAGTGAGGGGCGAGAACAGCCCCAGCATTTT. Translated: CAWSEGREQPQHF.

The J gene is TRBJ2-6, the V gene TRBV5-1, with 9 bases identical to TRBD1. Germline lookup yields CDR1 SGHRS and CDR2 YFSETQ. The ends lost 0 bases at V and 2 bases at J; junction bases unmatched: 6. This CDR3 comprises 18 residues. CDR3 coding DNA: TGCGCCAGCAGCTTGGCCCCACAGGGGGCGCCTGGGGCCAACGTCCTGACTTTC. The encoded protein is CASSLAPQGAPGANVLTF. Full variable domain (remainder filled in from reference TRBV5-1 and TRBJ2-6): KAGVTQTPRYLIKTRGQQVTLSCSPISGHRSVSWYQQTPGQGLQFLFEYFSETQRNKGNFPGRFSGRQFSNSRSEMNVSTLELGDSALYLCASSLAPQGAPGANVLTFGAGSRLTVL.

The chain employs TRBV11-2 and TRBJ2-7, with D perhaps TRBD2 (6 bases). Trimming pared 1 base from V and 4 bases from J, leaving 14 bases between. CDR3 size: 15 residues. Germline-derived CDR1 and CDR2 are SGHAT and FQNNGV. The CDR3 loop reads CASSLVYPGVYEQYF. In DNA, the CDR3 is TGTGCCAGCAGCTTAGTATATCCGGGGGTGTACGAGCAGTACTTC. Using reference TRBV11-2 and TRBJ2-7 for the parts outside the CDR3, the full variable domain is EAGVAQSPRYKIIEKRQSVAFWCNPISGHATLYWYQQILGQGPKLLIQFQNNGVVDDSQLPKDRFSAERLKGVDSTLKIQPAKLEDSAVYLCASSLVYPGVYEQYFGPGTRLTVT.

V is TRBV7-2 and J is TRBJ2-7, with 8 nucleotides matching TRBD2. Germline assignment: CDR1 SGHTA and CDR2 FQGNSA. Losses at the gene ends were 4 bases for V and 4 bases for J; bases not matched to a gene: 6. This CDR3 contains 14 residues. CDR3 loop: CASSSSGSRYEQYF. The CDR3 region has the DNA TGTGCCAGCAGCTCCAGCGGGAGTAGGTACGAGCAGTACTTC. The full variable domain, in which reference TRBV7-2 and TRBJ2-7 provide the parts outside the CDR3, is GAGVSQSPSNKVTEKGKDVELRCDPISGHTALYWYRQSLGQGLEFLIYFQGNSAPDKSGLPSDRFSAERTGGSVSTLTIQRTQQEDSAVYLCASSSSGSRYEQYFGPGTRLTVT.

This chain uses TRBV19 with TRBJ2-1, with 10 bases aligning to TRBD2. CDR3 length: 16 residues. The V gene's germline CDR1 is LNHDA and CDR2 SQIVND (reference sequence). Unmatched junction bases numbered 9, after V lost 1 base and J lost 9 bases. CDR3 loop: CASSIGVAGGLREQFF. DNA for the CDR3: TGTGCCAGTAGTATAGGGGTAGCGGGGGGCCTGCGTGAGCAGTTCTTC.

J is TRBJ1-4 and V is TRBV6-1; 7 bases align to TRBD1. The germline CDR1 and CDR2 sequences are MNHNS and SASEGT. The CDR3 runs 16 residues. Trimming took 2 bases from V and 7 from J; bases not matched to a gene: 10. CDR3 nucleotides: TGTGCCAGCAGTGAAACCCCGACAGGGCGGGGTGAAAAACTGTTTTTT. It yields the protein CASSETPTGRGEKLFF.

The chain employs TRBV11-2 and TRBJ2-5; D perhaps matches TRBD2 (7 bases). The CDR3 contains 15 residues. Germline CDR1 SGHAT, CDR2 FQNNGV. V shed 5 bases and J shed 4 bases, with 17 bases lying between them. The CDR3 here is CASSPGRGGLETQYF. The CDR3 DNA reads TGTGCCAGCAGCCCCGGAAGGGGGGGCCTAGAGACCCAGTACTTC.

The gene calls are TRBV7-2 and TRBJ2-4; unclear D gene. The CDR3 length is 13 residues. The V and J ends lost 4 bases and 7 bases respectively, with 11 bases between them. Germline V gene lookup returns CDR1 SGHTA and CDR2 FQGNSA. The CDR3 loop reads CASSSRHGNIQYF. In DNA, the CDR3 is TGTGCCAGCAGCTCCCGACATGGCAACATTCAGTACTTC.

The rearrangement links TRBV4-2 to TRBJ2-3; 11 positions match TRBD2. Trimming took 5 bases from V and 2 from J; bases not matched to a gene: 3. Germline-derived CDR1 and CDR2 are LGHNA and YNFKEQ. This CDR3 region has 15 residues. Here the CDR3 reads CASSEGLADTDTQYF. CDR3 in DNA: TGTGCCAGCAGCGAGGGACTAGCGGACACAGATACGCAGTATTTT.

With regard to this clone: The sample has other DNA sequences that encode this CDR3 too. V gene TRBV20-1 combines with J gene TRBJ2-7, with no clear D. With 3 bases removed from V and 0 bases from J, the gap between germline ends came to 6 bases. The CDR3 runs to 12 residues. The germline V gene encodes CDR1 DFQATT and CDR2 SNEGSKA (reference sequence). The DNA for the CDR3 is TGCAGTGCTAGTGCTAGCTCCTACGAGCAGTACTTC. Its translation: CSASASSYEQYF.